Each of the 14 T cell receptor beta chains below was sequenced from the same sample in a study of OX40 agonist ivuxolimab in advanced cancers. The protocol was immunoSEQ multiplex PCR, while the TCRdb copy is restricted to in-frame clones and leaves out a portion. The sample has 80,000 or so clones; approximately 85% are singletons. The sequences come from CD4+ or CD8+ T cells sorted from blood, collected in a trial of the OX40 agonist ivuxolimab. The receptors here all came from an adult with an advanced solid tumor such as melanoma, head and neck, liver or kidney cancer.

This clone was picked up one time. CDR3 amino acids: CAISDTGPGQPQHF. CDR3 DNA sequence: TGTGCCATCAGCGATACAGGGCCCGGGCAGCCCCAGCATTTT. V usage is TRBV10-3 and J usage is TRBJ1-5, with D tentatively TRBD1 (6 bases). The CDR3 runs to 14 residues. The germline CDR1 and CDR2 sequences are ENHRY and SYGVKD. V was shortened by 6 bases and J by 7 bases, with 16 bases between the two germline ends.

V is TRBV5-1 and J is TRBJ1-1; D perhaps matches TRBD1 (5 bases). The V gene's germline CDR1 is SGHRS and CDR2 YFSETQ. This CDR3 region has 15 residues. Trimming removed 1 base from V and 4 bases from J, with 14 bases in between. This chain's CDR3 is CASSLRRGGSTEAFF. As DNA, the CDR3 is TGCGCCAGCAGCTTGCGCCGCGGGGGGAGCACTGAAGCTTTCTTT.

V is TRBV4-2 and J is TRBJ2-3, with 12 bases aligning to TRBD2. J was trimmed by 0 bases and V by 1 base; bases with no gene match: 2. Germline V gives CDR1 LGHNA, CDR2 YNFKEQ. The CDR3 extends over 17 amino acids. CDR3 region: CASSQGTSGTSTDTQYF. The CDR3 DNA follows: TGTGCCAGCAGCCAAGGGACTAGCGGGACGAGCACAGATACGCAGTATTTT.

The chain combines TRBV28 with TRBJ1-6; TRBD1 might be the D (6 bases). Looked up from germline, CDR1 is MDHEN and CDR2 is SYDVKM. The CDR3 loop spans 16 amino acids. V lost 1 base and J lost 8, with 15 bases in between. This chain's CDR3 is CASSLLSGGGDSPLHF. The CDR3 DNA follows: TGTGCCAGCAGTTTATTGTCCGGGGGCGGGGATTCACCCCTCCACTTT.

V gene TRBV11-3 combines with J gene TRBJ2-1; 7 positions agree with TRBD1. Losses at the gene ends were 4 bases for V and 3 bases for J; bases not matched to a gene: 6. The CDR3 covers 15 residues. Germline CDR1 SGHNT, CDR2 YENEEA. The CDR3 nucleotides are TGTGCCAGCAGCTCCGACAGGGATAGCTACAATGAGCAGTTCTTC. Residues: CASSSDRDSYNEQFF.

The chain links TRBV28 to TRBJ2-3; D gene uncertain. Germline CDR1 and CDR2: MDHEN and SYDVKM. The CDR3 extends over 14 amino acids. V lost 4 bases and J 2 bases, leaving 10 bases between the germline ends. The CDR3 region is CASSSPSVTDTQYF. The DNA for the CDR3 is TGTGCCAGCAGTTCGCCCTCGGTCACAGATACGCAGTATTTT.

The V and J genes are TRBV5-5 and TRBJ2-2; TRBD1 agrees at 7 bases. Germline V lookup: CDR1 SGHKS, CDR2 YYEKEE (reference sequence). After removal of 5 bases from V and 9 bases from J, the junction contained 10 bases not matched to a gene. The CDR3 has 14 residues. CDR3 region: CASRSRQGGRELFF. In DNA, the CDR3 is TGTGCCAGCAGGTCCCGACAGGGCGGCAGGGAGCTGTTTTTT. Full variable domain (missing parts from reference TRBV5-5 and TRBJ2-2): DAGVTQSPTHLIKTRGQQVTLRCSPISGHKSVSWYQQVLGQGPQFIFQYYEKEERGRGNFPDRFSARQFPNYSSELNVNALLLGDSALYLCASRSRQGGRELFFGEGSRLTVL.

V and J are TRBV23-1 and TRBJ2-5, with D unclear. TRBV23-1 is filed as an ORF, its function uncertain. Trimming left V 4 bases short and J 2 bases short, with 14 bases between. The CDR3 runs to 15 residues. CDR3 in amino acids: CASSPTPRRQETQYF. CDR3 sequence (DNA): TGCGCCAGCAGTCCTACCCCTCGCAGGCAAGAGACCCAGTACTTC.

Here the CDR3 DNA reads TGTGCCAGCAGCTCCTGGGGGGCTGAAGCTTTCTTT. It translates to CASSSWGAEAFF. The rearrangement uses TRBV7-2 and TRBJ1-1; TRBD1 might be the D (5 bases). The CDR3 has 12 amino acids. Germline loops: CDR1 SGHTA, CDR2 FQGNSA. The V end lost 4 bases, the J end lost 6 bases, and 9 bases lay between the germline ends.

V is TRBV27 and J is TRBJ2-3, with D perhaps matching TRBD2 (5 bases). The V and J ends lost 5 bases and 0 bases respectively, with 15 bases between them. CDR3 length equals 16 residues. Per the germline V gene, CDR1 is MNHEY and CDR2 is SMNVEV (reference sequence). CDR3 nucleotide sequence: TGTGCCAGCAGTCCCTCCCCAGCGGTGAGCACAGATACGCAGTATTTT. Translated: CASSPSPAVSTDTQYF.

CDR3 sequence: CASSHSDTQYF. For the CDR3, the DNA is TGTGCCAGCAGCCATTCGGATACGCAGTATTTT. The V and J genes are TRBV14 and TRBJ2-3; the D is unclear. The CDR3 consists of 11 residues. The V gene's germline CDR1 is SGHDN and CDR2 FVKESK. V was pared by 3 bases and J by 6 bases, with 4 bases between.

J is TRBJ2-3 and V is TRBV2; D possibly corresponds to TRBD2 (7 bases). This CDR3 region has 15 residues. Germline V gene data show CDR1 as SNHLY and CDR2 as FYNNEI. CDR3 loop: CAFWGGLDSPDTQYF. The CDR3 DNA reads TGTGCTTTTTGGGGGGGGCTAGACTCCCCTGATACGCAGTATTTT.

The CDR3 region has the DNA TGTGCCAGCAGGAGGGGGGAGACCCAGTACTTC. Translation: CASRRGETQYF. J is TRBJ2-5 and V is TRBV6-1, with D possibly TRBD1 on 6 matching bases. Germline V lookup: CDR1 MNHNS, CDR2 SASEGT. The CDR3 is 11 amino acids. Between the trimmed V and J ends, which lost 6 bases and 5 bases, there was a span of 7 bases.

The J gene is TRBJ2-7, the V gene TRBV11-2, with 12 bases fitting TRBD1. Trimming at V came to 5 bases and at J to 7 bases, leaving 9 bases not matched to a gene. The germline V gene has CDR1 SGHAT and CDR2 FQNNGV. The CDR3 has 15 residues. DNA of the CDR3: TGTGCCAGCAGCAGAGGGACAGGGGGCACGGGGGAGCAGTACTTC. Translation gives CASSRGTGGTGEQYF.